This TCR beta chain was captured in a study of CD8+ T cells in alopecia areata. It was cDNA, reverse transcribed from extracted RNA, that served as the sequencing template. Sequencing was performed with immunoSEQ multiplex PCR; in TCRdb, only in-frame clones are kept and a portion is missing. The sample holds about 94,000 clones, about three quarters seen once. This CDR3 region has 16 residues. CDR1 is LGHNA and CDR2 is YSLEER in the germline V gene. V lost 5 bases and J lost 1; bases outside the gene matches: 7. Treatment reported: oral pan-JAK inhibitor, 5-10 mg twice daily. The sequence was obtained from a human donor with alopecia areata. The sequenced sample was CD8+ T cells sorted from blood, obtained between weeks 43 and 45, from a patient treated with tofacitinib. The gene calls are TRBV4-3 and TRBJ2-7; TRBD2 matches 11 bases. The CDR3 is CASSLGGTSGSYEQYF. The CDR3 DNA is TGCGCCAGCAGCTTGGGGGGGACTAGCGGATCCTACGAGCAGTACTTC.